This T cell receptor (beta chain) was sequenced in a study of cytomegalovirus exposure and HLA in healthy donors. As for the study in general: An early data release held tens of millions of unique TCRs from HLA-typed donors.

It was with 60 Vbeta and 13 Jbeta primers that the PCR ran. Libraries were prepared by immunoSEQ multiplex PCR; TCRdb keeps only in-frame clonotypes and omits some of them. The table has some 160,000 clones, 77% seen once. Study outcomes and limitations: By a later analysis, the bulk of CMV-associated TCR beta chains appeared HLA-restricted. A further, later analysis showed that HLA-associated TCR beta chains (compared with equally common others) were more clonally expanded. Per a prior analysis, the majority of TCR beta V segments were productive roughly 90% or roughly 30% of the time.

Only a few counts were recorded for this clone. As yet, its antigen is unknown. Material for sequencing was PBMCs. This TCR was recovered from a woman in her twenties or thirties in good health and CMV-seronegative.

CDR3 region: CASSLAGGQGLRSKNIQYF. CDR3 DNA sequence: TGCGCCAGCAGCTTGGCCGGGGGACAGGGGTTGAGGTCCAAAAACATTCAGTACTTC. The rearrangement uses TRBV5-1 and TRBJ2-4; 10 nucleotides line up with TRBD1. V trimming: 0 bases; J trimming: 2 bases; junction bases outside the gene matches: 11. Germline-derived CDR1 and CDR2 are SGHRS and YFSETQ. CDR3 length: 19 amino acids.